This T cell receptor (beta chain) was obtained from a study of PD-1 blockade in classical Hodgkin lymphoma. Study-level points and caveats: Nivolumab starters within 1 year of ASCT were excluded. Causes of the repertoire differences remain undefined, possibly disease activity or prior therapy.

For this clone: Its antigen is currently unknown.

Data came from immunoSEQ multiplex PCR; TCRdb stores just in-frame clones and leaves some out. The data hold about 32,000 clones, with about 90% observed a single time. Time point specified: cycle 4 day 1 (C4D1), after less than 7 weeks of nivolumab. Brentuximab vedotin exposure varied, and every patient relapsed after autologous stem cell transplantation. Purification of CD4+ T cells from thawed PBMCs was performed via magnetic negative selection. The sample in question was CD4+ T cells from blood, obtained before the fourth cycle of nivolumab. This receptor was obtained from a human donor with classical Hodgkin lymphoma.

CDR3 DNA sequence: TGTGCCAGTAGTATTAGCTATGAGCAGTTCTTC. As protein: CASSISYEQFF. The rearrangement links TRBV19 to TRBJ2-1; D gene ambiguous. The CDR3 is 11 residues long. V gave up 3 bases and J gave up 8 bases, with 5 bases separating them. CDR1 and CDR2 (germline): LNHDA, SQIVND (reference sequence). Full variable domain (remainder filled in from reference TRBV19 and TRBJ2-1): DGGITQSPKYLFRKEGQNVTLSCEQNLNHDAMYWYRQDPGQGLRLIYYSQIVNDFQKGDIAEGYSVSREKKESFPLTVTSAQKNPTAFYLCASSISYEQFFGPGTRLTVL.